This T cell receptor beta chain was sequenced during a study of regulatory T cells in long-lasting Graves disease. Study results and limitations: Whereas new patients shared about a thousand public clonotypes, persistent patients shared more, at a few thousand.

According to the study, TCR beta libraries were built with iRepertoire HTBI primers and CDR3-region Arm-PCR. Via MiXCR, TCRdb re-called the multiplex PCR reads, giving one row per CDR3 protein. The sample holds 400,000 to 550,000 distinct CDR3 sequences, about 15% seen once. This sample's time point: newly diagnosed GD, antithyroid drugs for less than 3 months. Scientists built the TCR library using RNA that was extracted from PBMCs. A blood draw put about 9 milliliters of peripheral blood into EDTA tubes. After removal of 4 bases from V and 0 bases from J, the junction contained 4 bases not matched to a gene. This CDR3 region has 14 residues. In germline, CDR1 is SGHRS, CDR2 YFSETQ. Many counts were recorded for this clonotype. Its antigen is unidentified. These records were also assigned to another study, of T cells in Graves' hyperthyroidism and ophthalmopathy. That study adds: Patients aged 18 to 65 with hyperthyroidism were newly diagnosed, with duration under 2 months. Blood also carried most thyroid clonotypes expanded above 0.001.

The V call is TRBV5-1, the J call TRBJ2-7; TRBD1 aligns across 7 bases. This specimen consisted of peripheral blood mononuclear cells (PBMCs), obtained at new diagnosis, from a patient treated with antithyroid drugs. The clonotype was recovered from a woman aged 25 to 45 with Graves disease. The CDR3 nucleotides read TGCGCCAGCAGCCAGGGACAGTTCTCCTACGAGCAGTACTTC. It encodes CASSQGQFSYEQYF.